This T cell receptor (beta chain) was retrieved from a study of T cells in Graves' hyperthyroidism and ophthalmopathy. Germline V CDR1 and CDR2: MDHEN, SYDVKM. With 6 bases clipped from V and 4 bases from J, the junction kept 10 bases outside the gene matches. The CDR3 is 16 amino acids. The investigators amplified TCR beta CDR3 regions from RNA transcripts. In the first-round RT-PCR of the TCR CDR3, the HTBI primer set was used. MiXCR was run by TCRdb on the multiplex PCR reads, yielding one entry per CDR3 protein. Found here are 700,000 or so distinct CDR3 sequences, roughly 15% of them singletons; the top ten hold around 8%. This clonotype was detected many times.

The clonotype originates from a man younger than 35 with Graves' hyperthyroidism. Sequenced sample: blood. The J gene is TRBJ2-1, the V gene TRBV28; 9 nucleotides match TRBD2. CDR3 sequence: CASSRGGLALYNEQFF. CDR3 in DNA: TGTGCCAGCAGCCGGGGAGGACTAGCGCTATACAATGAGCAGTTCTTC. Drawing the rest from reference TRBV28 and TRBJ2-1, the complete variable domain is DVKVTQSSRYLVKRTGEKVFLECVQDMDHENMFWYRQDPGLGLRLIYFSYDVKMKEKGDIPEGYSVSREKKERFSLILESASTNQTSMYLCASSRGGLALYNEQFFGPGTRLTVL.